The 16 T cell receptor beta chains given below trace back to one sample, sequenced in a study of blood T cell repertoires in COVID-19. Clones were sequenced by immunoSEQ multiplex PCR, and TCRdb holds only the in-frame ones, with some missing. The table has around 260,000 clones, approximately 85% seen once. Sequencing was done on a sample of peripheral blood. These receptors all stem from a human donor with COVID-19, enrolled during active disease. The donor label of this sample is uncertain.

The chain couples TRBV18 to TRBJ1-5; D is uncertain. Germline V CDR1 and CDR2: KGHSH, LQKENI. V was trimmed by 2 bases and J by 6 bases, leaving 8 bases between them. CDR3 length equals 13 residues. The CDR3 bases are TGTGCCAGCTCACCAACGGGGAGTCAGCCCCAGCATTTT. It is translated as CASSPTGSQPQHF.

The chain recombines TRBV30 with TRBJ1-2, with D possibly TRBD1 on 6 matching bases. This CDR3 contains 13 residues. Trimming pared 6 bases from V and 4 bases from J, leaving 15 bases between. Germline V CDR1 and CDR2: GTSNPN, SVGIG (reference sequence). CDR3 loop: CACAGDTFYGYTF. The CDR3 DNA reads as TGTGCCTGTGCGGGGGACACCTTCTATGGCTACACCTTC.

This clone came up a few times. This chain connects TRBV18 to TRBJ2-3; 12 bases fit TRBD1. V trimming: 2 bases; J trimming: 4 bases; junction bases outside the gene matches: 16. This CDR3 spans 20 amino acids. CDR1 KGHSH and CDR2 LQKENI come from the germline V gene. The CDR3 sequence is CASSPYPRRTGTGGADTQYF. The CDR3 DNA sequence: TGTGCCAGCTCACCATACCCCCGTCGCACCGGGACAGGGGGCGCAGATACGCAGTATTTT.

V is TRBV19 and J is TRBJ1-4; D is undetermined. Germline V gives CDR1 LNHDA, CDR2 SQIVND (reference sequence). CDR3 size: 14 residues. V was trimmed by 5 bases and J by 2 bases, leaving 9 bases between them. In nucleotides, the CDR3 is TGTGCCAGTAGTCCGCTACCTACTAATGAAAAACTGTTTTTT. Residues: CASSPLPTNEKLFF.

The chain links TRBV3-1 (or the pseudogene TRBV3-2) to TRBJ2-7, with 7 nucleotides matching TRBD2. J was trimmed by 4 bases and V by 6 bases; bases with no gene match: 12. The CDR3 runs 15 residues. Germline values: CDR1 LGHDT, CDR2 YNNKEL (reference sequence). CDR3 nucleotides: TGTGCCAGCAGTCGTTTCGGCGGGAGTAGATACGAGCAGTACTTC. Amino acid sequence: CASSRFGGSRYEQYF.

The CDR3 bases are TGTGCCAGCAGTTTATACGGACAGGTGGACACTGAAGCTTTCTTT. Protein: CASSLYGQVDTEAFF. The rearrangement links TRBV27 to TRBJ1-1; 7 bases map to TRBD1. The CDR3 covers 15 residues. Trimming cost V 1 base and J 3 bases; bases outside gene matches: 5. The V gene's germline CDR1 is MNHEY and CDR2 SMNVEV (reference sequence).

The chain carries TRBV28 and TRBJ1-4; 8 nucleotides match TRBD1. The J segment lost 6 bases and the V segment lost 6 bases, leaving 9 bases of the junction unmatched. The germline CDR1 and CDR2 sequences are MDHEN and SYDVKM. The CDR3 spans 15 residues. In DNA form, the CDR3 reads TGTGCCAGCAGGAATACAGGGGGGATCTATGAAAAACTGTTTTTT. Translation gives CASRNTGGIYEKLFF.

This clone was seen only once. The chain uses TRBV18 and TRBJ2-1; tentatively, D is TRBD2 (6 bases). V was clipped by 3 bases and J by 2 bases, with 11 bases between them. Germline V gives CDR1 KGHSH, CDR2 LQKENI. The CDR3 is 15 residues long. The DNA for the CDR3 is TGTGCCAGCTCACCGGGGGGTTCAACCTACAATGAGCAGTTCTTC. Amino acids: CASSPGGSTYNEQFF.

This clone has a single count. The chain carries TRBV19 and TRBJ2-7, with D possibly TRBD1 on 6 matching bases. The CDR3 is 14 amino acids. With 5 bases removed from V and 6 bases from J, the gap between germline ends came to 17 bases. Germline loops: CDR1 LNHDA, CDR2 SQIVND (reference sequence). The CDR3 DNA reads TGTGCCAGTAGTCCCCGGACAGACCTAGGCGAGCAGTACTTC. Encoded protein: CASSPRTDLGEQYF.

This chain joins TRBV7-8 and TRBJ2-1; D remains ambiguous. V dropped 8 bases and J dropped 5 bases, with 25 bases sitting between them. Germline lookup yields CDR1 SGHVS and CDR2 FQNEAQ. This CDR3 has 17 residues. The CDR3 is CASSLRIAQSRDNEQFF. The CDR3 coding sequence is TGTGCCAGCTCCCTAAGGATAGCCCAATCACGGGACAATGAGCAGTTCTTC.

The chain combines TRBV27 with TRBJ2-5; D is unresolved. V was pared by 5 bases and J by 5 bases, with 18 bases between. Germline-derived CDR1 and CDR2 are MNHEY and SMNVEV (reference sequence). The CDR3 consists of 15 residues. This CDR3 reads CASSRQPDLGETQYF. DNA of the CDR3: TGTGCCAGCAGTCGTCAGCCAGACTTGGGTGAGACCCAGTACTTC.

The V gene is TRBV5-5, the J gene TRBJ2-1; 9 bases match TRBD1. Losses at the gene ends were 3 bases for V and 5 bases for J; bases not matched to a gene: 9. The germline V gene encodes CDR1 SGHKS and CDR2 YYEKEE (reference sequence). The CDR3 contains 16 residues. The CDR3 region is CASSSIGTGYDNEQFF. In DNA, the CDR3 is TGTGCCAGCAGCTCAATCGGGACAGGGTATGACAATGAGCAGTTCTTC.

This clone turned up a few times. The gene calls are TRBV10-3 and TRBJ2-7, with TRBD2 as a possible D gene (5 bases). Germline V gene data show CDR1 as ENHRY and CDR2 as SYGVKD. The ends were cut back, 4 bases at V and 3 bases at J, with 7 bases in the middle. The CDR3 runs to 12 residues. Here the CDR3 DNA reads TGTGCCATCAGTGCCGGGGACTACGAGCAGTACTTC. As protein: CAISAGDYEQYF.

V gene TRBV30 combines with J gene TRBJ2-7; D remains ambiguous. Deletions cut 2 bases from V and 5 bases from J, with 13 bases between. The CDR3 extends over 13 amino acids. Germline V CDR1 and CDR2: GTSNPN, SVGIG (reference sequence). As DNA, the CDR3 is TGTGCCTGGAGTTCACAGCCTTCCCACGAGCAGTACTTC. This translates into CAWSSQPSHEQYF.

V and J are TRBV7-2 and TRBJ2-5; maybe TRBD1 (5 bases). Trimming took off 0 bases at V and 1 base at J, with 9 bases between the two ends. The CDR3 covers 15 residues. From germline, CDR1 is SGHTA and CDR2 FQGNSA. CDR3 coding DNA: TGTGCCAGCAGCTTAGCGATGGGGCGCCAAGAGACCCAGTACTTC. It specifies CASSLAMGRQETQYF.

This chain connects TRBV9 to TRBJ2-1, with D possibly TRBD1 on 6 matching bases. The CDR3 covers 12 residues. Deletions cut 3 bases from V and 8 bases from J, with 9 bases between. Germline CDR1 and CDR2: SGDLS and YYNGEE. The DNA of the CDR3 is TGTGCCAGCAGCGCACAGGGCTATGAGCAGTTCTTC. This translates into CASSAQGYEQFF.